This T cell receptor beta chain derives from a study of Ad26.COV2.S vaccination and SARS-CoV-2 variants. About this clone itself: Different DNA sequences within this sample yield the same CDR3.

Treatment reported: some 19 received Ad26.COV2.S at low or high dose, single or two shots; several received placebo; per-sample allocation not given. Day 63 following the first vaccine or placebo injection was when the samples were taken. Germline values: CDR1 LGHDT, CDR2 YNNKEL (reference sequence). V lost 3 bases to trimming and J lost 4 bases, with 7 bases between them. The CDR3 consists of 12 residues. TCRdb's table, derived via immunoSEQ multiplex PCR, lists solely in-frame clones and lacks some. Of 300,000 to 500,000 clones in the sample, 88% were seen once. The origin of this receptor is a person aged 18-60 years who received the Ad26.COV2.S COVID-19 vaccine or a placebo. The rearrangement joins TRBV3-1 (or the pseudogene TRBV3-2) to TRBJ2-7; TRBD2 is a possible D gene (6 bases). The material sequenced was peripheral blood, taken in a trial of Ad26.COV2.S vaccine versus placebo. Written as DNA, the CDR3 is TGTGCCAGCAGCCAGGGAGGTTACGAGCAGTACTTC. This translates into CASSQGGYEQYF.